Below are 27 T cell receptor beta chains sequenced from a single sample in a study of blood T cells in healthy people across ages. It was with a sample-barcoded 5' primer and a J-beta primer mix that a second PCR of roughly 7 to 12 cycles was run. TCRdb fed the 5' RACE reads into MiXCR, producing one record per CDR3 protein. The sample carries about 580,000 distinct CDR3 sequences, 40% to 55% recorded once. Sequencing was carried out using blood. The receptors stem from a man aged 80 or over in good health.

As for this clonotype: The junction shows a germline mismatch at one end, possibly a read error. The chain is built from TRBV29-1 and TRBJ2-1, with D possibly being TRBD2 (5 bases). Germline-derived CDR1 and CDR2 are SQVTM and ANQGSEA. This CDR3 has 13 residues. The CDR3 loop is CSVSPRELNGQFF. The DNA for the CDR3 is TGCAGCGTATCCCCCCGGGAATTAAATGGGCAGTTCTTC.

This clonotype has ten or more counts. With a much larger clone just one base away, this may be a read error. The V and J genes are TRBV6-2 or TRBV6-3 and TRBJ2-3; no clear D. Germline CDR1 is MNHEY and CDR2 is SVGEGT. This CDR3 is built from 11 residues. Trimming stripped 5 bases from V and 2 bases from J, with 2 bases between. The CDR3 spells CASSNTDTQYF. For the CDR3, the DNA is TGTGCCAGCAGTAACACAGATACGCAGTATTTT.

The V call is TRBV20-1, the J call TRBJ2-7, with 7 positions matching TRBD1. This CDR3 is built from 12 residues. The junction had 3 bases not matched to a gene; V was cut back by 6 bases and J by 1 base. Germline V lookup: CDR1 DFQATT, CDR2 SNEGSKA (reference sequence). The CDR3 region has the DNA TGCAGTGCCATGGGACAGTCCTACGAGCAGTACTTC. Its protein is CSAMGQSYEQYF.

This sequence joins TRBV7-2 and TRBJ2-7, with 8 bases identical to TRBD1. This CDR3 spans 13 amino acids. Trimming cost V 8 bases and J 0 bases; bases outside gene matches: 3. Germline V lookup: CDR1 SGHTA, CDR2 FQGNSA. Here the CDR3 reads CASEDRASYEQYF. Written as DNA, the CDR3 is TGTGCCAGCGAGGACAGGGCCTCCTACGAGCAGTACTTC. The full variable domain, with the rest looked up from reference TRBV7-2 and TRBJ2-7, is GAGVSQSPSNKVTEKGKDVELRCDPISGHTALYWYRQSLGQGLEFLIYFQGNSAPDKSGLPSDRFSAERTGGSVSTLTIQRTQQEDSAVYLCASEDRASYEQYFGPGTRLTVT.

This clonotype has a count of ten or more. J is TRBJ1-1 and V is TRBV12-3 or TRBV12-4, with 9 bases aligning to TRBD1. V shed 7 bases and J 5 bases; nucleotides not matched to a gene: 14. The CDR3 runs to 16 residues. The CDR3 nucleotides read TGTGCCAGCATCCCAGGGCCGGGACAGGGTTGGACTGAAGCTTTCTTT. It translates to CASIPGPGQGWTEAFF.

This clonotype occurred once. The J gene is TRBJ1-1, the V gene TRBV20-1; 8 bases line up with TRBD1. The CDR3 sequence is 16 residues long. The V gene end was trimmed by 1 base and the J gene end by 5 bases; junction bases not matched to a gene: 12. Germline-derived CDR1 and CDR2 are DFQATT and SNEGSKA (reference sequence). CDR3 sequence: CSARGTSGGPGTEAFF. DNA of the CDR3: TGCAGTGCTAGAGGGACATCAGGGGGCCCCGGAACTGAAGCTTTCTTT.

The rearrangement joins TRBV20-1 to TRBJ2-1, with TRBD2 matching over 10 bases. J lost 1 base, V lost 5 bases, and 23 bases had no gene match. There are 21 residues in the CDR3. Germline V gives CDR1 DFQATT, CDR2 SNEGSKA (reference sequence). The CDR3 loop is CSAPPHQGRGPSGGSYNEQFF. As DNA, the CDR3 is TGCAGTGCTCCACCACACCAGGGCAGGGGACCTAGCGGGGGATCCTACAATGAGCAGTTCTTC.

Remarks on this clonotype: Just one base apart from a much larger clone, this may be a read error. This chain joins TRBV12-3 or TRBV12-4 and TRBJ1-1; perhaps TRBD1 as D (6 bases). The CDR3 runs to 13 residues. With 7 bases removed from V and 1 base from J, the gap between germline ends came to 10 bases. CDR3 DNA: TGTGCCAGCACCCAACAGGGGAACACTGAAGCTTTCTTT. Translated: CASTQQGNTEAFF.

The V and J genes are TRBV11-2 and TRBJ2-3; tentatively, D is TRBD1 or TRBD2 (5 bases each). CDR1 SGHAT and CDR2 FQNNGV come from the germline V gene. V shed 6 bases and J shed 0 bases, with 10 bases lying between them. The CDR3 spans 14 residues. CDR3 in DNA: TGTGCCAGCAGGACGGGACCCAGCACAGATACGCAGTATTTT. Its translation: CASRTGPSTDTQYF.

This clonotype was seen more than once but under ten times. The chain couples TRBV10-3 to TRBJ1-5; TRBD1 matches 10 bases. This CDR3 has 14 amino acids. V shed 4 bases, J shed 4 bases, and the junction held 1 base outside the gene matches. Looked up from germline, CDR1 is ENHRY and CDR2 is SYGVKD. The CDR3 DNA reads TGTGCCATCAGTGGGACAGGGGGAAATCAGCCCCAGCATTTT. Its protein product is CAISGTGGNQPQHF.

The chain uses TRBV20-1 and TRBJ1-6; possibly TRBD1 for D (5 bases). V shed 1 base and J shed 8 bases, with 12 bases lying between them. The CDR3 spans 14 residues. The V gene's germline CDR1 is DFQATT and CDR2 SNEGSKA (reference sequence). CDR3 region: CSARGGIGDSPLHF. DNA for the CDR3: TGCAGTGCTAGAGGGGGGATTGGAGATTCACCCCTCCACTTT.

The rearrangement links TRBV20-1 to TRBJ1-5; D ambiguous. The germline CDR1 and CDR2 sequences are DFQATT and SNEGSKA (reference sequence). CDR3 length equals 16 residues. The V end was cut by 4 bases, the J end by 0 bases, with 16 bases between. CDR3 coding DNA: TGCAGTGCTATTGCGGGTGTCCCCCTTAGCAATCAGCCCCAGCATTTT. As protein: CSAIAGVPLSNQPQHF.

The chain carries TRBV6-1 and TRBJ2-5; D possibly uses TRBD1 or TRBD2 (5 bases each). V dropped 8 bases and J dropped 9 bases, with 16 bases sitting between them. Germline values: CDR1 MNHNS, CDR2 SASEGT. This CDR3 is 12 amino acids long. The CDR3 bases are TGTGCCAGCGGGGACGGATGGTTCGCCCAGTACTTC. Translated: CASGDGWFAQYF.

The rearrangement uses TRBV21-1 and TRBJ2-5; the DNA was not compared with TRBD1, the D call given in the table. TRBV21-1 has pseudogene status. The CDR3 length is 16 residues. The CDR3 nucleotides are TGTGCCAGCAGCAGGGACAGGGGGCGTCGGCAAGAGACCCAGTACTTC. It encodes CASSRDRGRRQETQYF.

CDR3 in DNA: TGTGCCAGCAGCCCTGAGGGGGGGCCGGGATACAATGAGCAGTACTTC. It codes for CASSPEGGPGYNEQYF. This chain links TRBV11-1 with TRBJ2-1, with D maybe TRBD2 (7 bases). TRBJ2-7 matches the DNA end more closely, so the J call is doubtful. Germline V lookup: CDR1 SGHAT, CDR2 FQDESV (reference sequence). The CDR3 loop spans 16 amino acids.

The count of this clonotype is one. V usage is TRBV5-5 and J usage is TRBJ1-1, with TRBD1 as a possible D gene (6 bases). Trimming removed 5 bases at V and 5 bases at J, with 16 bases between. The germline gives CDR1 SGHKS, CDR2 YYEKEE (reference sequence). There are 14 residues in the CDR3. Here the CDR3 DNA reads TGTGCCAGCAGGGGAACAGGGCGAAGAACTGAAGCTTTCTTT. Translating it yields CASRGTGRRTEAFF.

This clonotype was detected once. Given a much more abundant clone one base away, this may be a read error. The chain carries TRBV7-2 and TRBJ2-3, with D possibly called TRBD1 or TRBD2 (7 bases each). V lost 5 bases, J lost 7 bases, and 16 bases lay in between. The CDR3 contains 14 residues. The germline gives CDR1 SGHTA, CDR2 FQGNSA. The CDR3 reads CASSIWGGGHTQYF. The CDR3 bases are TGTGCCAGCAGCATCTGGGGAGGGGGCCATACGCAGTATTTT.

V gene TRBV6-2 or TRBV6-3 combines with J gene TRBJ1-2; possible D gene TRBD1, 5 bases. Germline assignment: CDR1 MNHEY and CDR2 SVGEGT. The CDR3 has 13 amino acids. The V and J ends lost 6 bases and 3 bases respectively, with 11 bases between them. The CDR3 nucleotides read TGTGCCAGCAGGTATGGACAACACTATGGCTACACCTTC. It encodes CASRYGQHYGYTF.

The chain recombines TRBV14 with TRBJ2-7; weak D call: TRBD1 (5 bases). The CDR3 covers 14 residues. CDR1 and CDR2 from the germline V gene are SGHDN and FVKESK. The V gene lost 2 bases and the J gene lost 4 bases, with 12 bases spanning the gap. In DNA, the CDR3 is TGTGCCAGCAGCCAACAGGGAATTCCATACGAGCAGTACTTC. This codes for CASSQQGIPYEQYF.

This chain links TRBV13 with TRBJ1-2; 8 nucleotides line up with TRBD1. CDR1 is PRHDT, CDR2 FYEKMQ, per germline (reference sequence). With 4 bases clipped from V and 6 bases from J, the junction kept 10 bases outside the gene matches. The CDR3 contains 15 residues. The CDR3 DNA sequence: TGTGCCAGCAGCTCCTTTACCGGGACAGGCAATGGCTACACCTTC. It is translated as CASSSFTGTGNGYTF.

V usage is TRBV29-1 and J usage is TRBJ2-7, with D possibly being TRBD2 (5 bases). Near its end, the DNA agrees better with TRBJ2-5, so the J call may be wrong. The germline gives CDR1 SQVTM, CDR2 ANQGSEA. There are 14 residues in the CDR3. The CDR3 nucleotides are TGCAGCGTCGGGGTATCGACGGGTACCGAGACCCAGTACTTC. Encoded protein: CSVGVSTGTETQYF.

Many counts were recorded for this clonotype. The CDR3: CSVKGPHTDTQYF. In nucleotides, the CDR3 is TGCAGCGTTAAGGGACCTCACACAGATACGCAGTATTTT. The chain has TRBV29-1 and TRBJ2-3; D possibly matches TRBD1 or TRBD2 (5 bases each). The CDR3 runs to 13 residues. Germline V gene data show CDR1 as SQVTM and CDR2 as ANQGSEA. The V and J ends lost 5 bases and 2 bases respectively, with 11 bases between them.

This sequence joins TRBV29-1 and TRBJ1-1, with D possibly TRBD1 on 5 matching bases. The CDR3 sequence is 12 residues long. V dropped 7 bases and J dropped 5 bases, with 14 bases sitting between them. In germline, CDR1 is SQVTM, CDR2 ANQGSEA. CDR3 in DNA: TGCAGCGCCAGAACGCAGGGAACTGAAGCTTTCTTT. Its translation: CSARTQGTEAFF.

This clonotype appeared a few times. The rearrangement joins TRBV24-1 to TRBJ2-1; D is undetermined. V dropped 1 base and J dropped 10 bases, with 4 bases sitting between them. Germline CDR1 KGHDR, CDR2 SFDVKD. The CDR3 covers 11 residues. CDR3 nucleotide sequence: TGTGCCACCAGTGATTTTTGCGAGCAGTTCTTC. It is translated as CATSDFCEQFF.

This clonotype was detected only a few times. The chain is built from TRBV7-2 and TRBJ2-3, with 10 positions matching TRBD2. This CDR3 has 17 amino acids. The V and J ends lost 2 bases and 0 bases, in that order; junction bases with no gene match: 5. Germline values: CDR1 SGHTA, CDR2 FQGNSA. Here the CDR3 DNA reads TGTGCCAGCAGCTTACTGGCTAGCGGGGGTAGCACAGATACGCAGTATTTT. Amino acids: CASSLLASGGSTDTQYF.

The genes are TRBV12-3 or TRBV12-4 and TRBJ2-7; D is uncertain. V was shortened by 5 bases and J by 2 bases, with 13 bases between the two germline ends. This CDR3 spans 14 amino acids. This CDR3 is CASSQGVGAYEQYF. CDR3 bases: TGTGCCAGCAGTCAAGGAGTGGGCGCCTACGAGCAGTACTTC.

The chain combines TRBV20-1 with TRBJ1-1, with D possibly TRBD1 on 5 matching bases. The CDR3 is 17 amino acids. Germline V CDR1 and CDR2: DFQATT, SNEGSKA (reference sequence). V was cut by 0 bases and J by 0 bases, with 17 bases left in between. In DNA, the CDR3 is TGCAGTGCTAGAGATTATGCTACAGGAGGGATGAACACTGAAGCTTTCTTT. This sequence encodes CSARDYATGGMNTEAFF.